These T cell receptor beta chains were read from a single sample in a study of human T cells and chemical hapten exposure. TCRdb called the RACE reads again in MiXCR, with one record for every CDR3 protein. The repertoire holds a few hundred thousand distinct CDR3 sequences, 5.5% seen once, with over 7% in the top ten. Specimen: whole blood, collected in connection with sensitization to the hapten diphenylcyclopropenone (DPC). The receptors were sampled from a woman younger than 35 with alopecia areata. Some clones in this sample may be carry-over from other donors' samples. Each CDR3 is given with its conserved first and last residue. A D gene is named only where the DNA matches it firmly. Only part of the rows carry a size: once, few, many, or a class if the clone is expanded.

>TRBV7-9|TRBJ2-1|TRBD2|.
TGTGCCAGCAGCTTAAATTCCGGGGGGGACCGTGAGCAGTTCTTC
CASSLNSGGDREQFF
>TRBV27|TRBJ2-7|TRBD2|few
TGTGCCAGCAGCCGTCTCGGGGCTAGCGGGGGCGGCTCCTACGAGCAGTACTTC
CASSRLGASGGGSYEQYF
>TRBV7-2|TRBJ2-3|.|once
TGTGCCAGCAGCTTAGGGCCCCAGGGGACAGATACGCAGTATTTT
CASSLGPQGTDTQYF
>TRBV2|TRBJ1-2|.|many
TGTGCCAGCAGTGAAGCAAGGGGCTATGGCTACACCTTC
CASSEARGYGYTF
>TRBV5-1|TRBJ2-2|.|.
TGCGCCAGCAGCACAATGGACAGCCTTAACACCGGGGAGCTGTTTTTT
CASSTMDSLNTGELFF
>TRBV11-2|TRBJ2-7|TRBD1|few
TGTGCCAGCAGCTTCCCCCCGGGACAGAAGTACTACGAGCAGTACTTC
CASSFPPGQKYYEQYF
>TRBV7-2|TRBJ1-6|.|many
TGTGCCAGCAGCTTTCTTAATTCACCCCTCCACTTT
CASSFLNSPLHF
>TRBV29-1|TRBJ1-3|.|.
TGCAGCGTAAAAGAGGGGGTTAACTCTGGAAACACCATATATTTT
CSVKEGVNSGNTIYF
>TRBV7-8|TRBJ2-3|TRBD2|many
TGTGCCAGCAGCTTAGGGACTAGCGGGACCCGGCGGGGCACAGATACGCAGTATTTT
CASSLGTSGTRRGTDTQYF
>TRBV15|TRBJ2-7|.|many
TGTGCCACCAGCAGAGATAGGGGTCCCACCTACGAGCAGTACTTC
CATSRDRGPTYEQYF
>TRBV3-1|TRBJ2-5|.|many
TGTGCCAGCAGCCCCCCTAACATGGCGGGTAGGGAGACCCAGTACTTC
CASSPPNMAGRETQYF
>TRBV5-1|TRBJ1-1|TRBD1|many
TGCGCCAGCAGCCGGGGGACAGATGCTAACACTGAAGCTTTCTTT
CASSRGTDANTEAFF
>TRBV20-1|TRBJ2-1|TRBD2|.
TGCAGTGCTACCGGAAGCGGGGGCCCTGTCCTAACCTACAATGAGCAGTTCTTC
CSATGSGGPVLTYNEQFF
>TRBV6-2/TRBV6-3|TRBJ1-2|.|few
TGTGCCAGCAGTGATAACCTGGAGACAGTCTATGGCTACACCTTC
CASSDNLETVYGYTF
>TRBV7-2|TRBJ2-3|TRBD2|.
TGTGCCAGCAGCTTATTGACGGGGGGGCACTCAGATACGCAGTATTTT
CASSLLTGGHSDTQYF
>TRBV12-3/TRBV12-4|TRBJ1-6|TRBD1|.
TGTGCCAGCAGGGTGACAGGGATATATAATTCACCCCTCCACTTT
CASRVTGIYNSPLHF
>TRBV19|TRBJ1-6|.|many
TGTGCCAGTAGTCCCACCTCCTCAAATTCACCCCTCCACTTT
CASSPTSSNSPLHF
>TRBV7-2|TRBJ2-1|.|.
TGTGCCAGCAGCCCATCGGGGGATGAGCAGTTCTTC
CASSPSGDEQFF
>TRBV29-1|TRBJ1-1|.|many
TGCAGCGTAGCGGGACACCTGAACACTGAAGCTTTCTTT
CSVAGHLNTEAFF
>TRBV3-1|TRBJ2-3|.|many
TGTGCCAGCAGCCAGGACCCAGATACGCAGTATTTT
CASSQDPDTQYF
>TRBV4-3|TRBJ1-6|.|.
TGCGCCAGCAGCCAAGATCCAGGGGCACGATCACCCCTCCACTTT
CASSQDPGARSPLHF
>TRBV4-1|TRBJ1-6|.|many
TGCGCCAGCAGCCAGCCAATTAATAATTCACCCCTCCACTTT
CASSQPINNSPLHF
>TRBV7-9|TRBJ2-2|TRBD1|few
TGTGCCAGCAGCTTAGGGGCCGGGACAGCCTTCACCGGGGAGCTGTTTTTT
CASSLGAGTAFTGELFF
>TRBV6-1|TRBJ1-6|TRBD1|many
TGTGCCAGCAGGACAGGGTTGTCACCCCTCCACTTT
CASRTGLSPLHF
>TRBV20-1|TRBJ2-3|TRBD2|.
TGCAGTGCCCCGGGACTAGCGTCCTATACGCAGTATTTT
CSAPGLASYTQYF
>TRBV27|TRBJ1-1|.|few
TGTGCCAGCAGTAGGCAGGTCGGTACCATGAACACTGAAGCTTTCTTT
CASSRQVGTMNTEAFF
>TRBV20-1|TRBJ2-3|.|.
TGCAGTGCTTTGACGCCTCACCGATCCAGCGTAGATACGCAGTATTTT
CSALTPHRSSVDTQYF
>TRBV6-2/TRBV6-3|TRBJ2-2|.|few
TGTGCCAGCAGACTACCTCACACCGGGGAGCTGTTTTTT
CASRLPHTGELFF